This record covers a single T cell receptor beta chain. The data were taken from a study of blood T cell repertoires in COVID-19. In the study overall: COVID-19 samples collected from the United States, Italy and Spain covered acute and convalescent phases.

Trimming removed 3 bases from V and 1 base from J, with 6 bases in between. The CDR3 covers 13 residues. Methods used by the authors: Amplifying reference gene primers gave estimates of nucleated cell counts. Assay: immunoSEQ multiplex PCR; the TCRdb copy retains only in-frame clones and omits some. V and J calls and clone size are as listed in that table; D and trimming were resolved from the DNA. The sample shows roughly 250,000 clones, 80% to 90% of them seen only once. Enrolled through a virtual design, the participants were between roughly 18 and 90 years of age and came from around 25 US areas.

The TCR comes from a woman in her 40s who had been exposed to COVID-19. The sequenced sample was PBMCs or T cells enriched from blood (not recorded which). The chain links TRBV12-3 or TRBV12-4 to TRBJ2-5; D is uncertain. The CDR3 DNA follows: TGTGCCAGCAGTTTCGTAATCCAAGAGACCCAGTACTTC. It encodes CASSFVIQETQYF.